This T cell receptor beta chain is from a study of cytomegalovirus exposure and HLA in healthy donors. PCR involved 60 Vbeta and 13 Jbeta primers. Assay used: immunoSEQ multiplex PCR; TCRdb lists only in-frame clones, some missing. The sample has 150,000 or so clones, less than 85% seen once. General observations from the study: A later analysis linked a missense DCLRE1C variant to TCR beta V- and J-gene trimming. The authors judged a highly shared variant cluster likely a sequencing artifact. The study assumed roughly uniform donor sequencing depth for presence/absence analyses. There were some public TCRs occurring in many donors, but most TCR sequences were rare.

As regards this clone: Antigen: not known.

Trimming shortened V by 2 bases and J by 6 bases, and 16 bases separated the two germline ends. The CDR3 has 15 amino acids. From germline, CDR1 is MNHEY and CDR2 SVGAGI. The chain uses TRBV6-5 and TRBJ1-2; D not resolved. The sequence came from a woman aged 60 to 75 in good health and CMV-seropositive. The sample was PBMCs. The CDR3 loop reads CASSYDFTGLHGYTF. As DNA, the CDR3 is TGTGCCAGCAGTTACGATTTCACTGGGCTTCATGGCTACACCTTC.